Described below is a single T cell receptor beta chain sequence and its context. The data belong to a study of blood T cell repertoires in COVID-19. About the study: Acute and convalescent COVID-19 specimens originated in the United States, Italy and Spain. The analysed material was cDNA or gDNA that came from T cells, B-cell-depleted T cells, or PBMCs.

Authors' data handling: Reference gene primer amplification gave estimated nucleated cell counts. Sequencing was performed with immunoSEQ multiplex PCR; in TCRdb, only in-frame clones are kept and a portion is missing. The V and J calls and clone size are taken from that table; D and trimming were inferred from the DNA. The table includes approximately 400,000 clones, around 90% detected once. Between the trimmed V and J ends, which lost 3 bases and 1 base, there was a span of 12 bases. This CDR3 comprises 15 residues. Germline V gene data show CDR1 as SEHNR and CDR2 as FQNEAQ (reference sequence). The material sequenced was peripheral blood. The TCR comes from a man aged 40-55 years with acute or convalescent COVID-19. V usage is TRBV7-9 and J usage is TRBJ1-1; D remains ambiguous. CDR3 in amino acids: CASSFGSNGNTEAFF. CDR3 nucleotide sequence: TGTGCCAGCAGCTTCGGGTCCAATGGGAACACTGAAGCTTTCTTT.